This TCR beta chain was captured by sequencing in a study of beta chain features in type 1 diabetes. General observations from the study: All four CD4+ subsets from Type 1 diabetes patients carried moderately but significantly shorter TCRB CDR3s. Any HLA effect on TCRB rearrangement was left unresolved by small sub-analyses. Relative to healthy donors, patients appeared to have naive, central memory and Treg TCRB repertoires that were more similar.

Of note for this clone: Antigen specificity is unknown.

Every participating donor gave one draw, a heparinised blood sample averaging approximately 120 mL. Post-sort purity exceeded 95% for all sorted populations. This CDR3 has 12 residues. V lost 4 bases and J lost 6, with 7 bases in between. Germline V gene data show CDR1 as ENHRY and CDR2 as SYGVKD. TCRB transcripts that were expressed got sequenced, as all of the isolated RNA had been reverse transcribed. This table comes from immunoSEQ multiplex PCR, and its TCRdb copy is limited to in-frame clones, with some not included. The sample yields about 700,000 clones, around 15% seen once. This chain connects TRBV10-3 to TRBJ2-1; no clear D gene. Source material: naive CD4+ T cells from blood. The receptor was isolated from a young man with type 1 diabetes. CDR3 amino acids: CAISGLPNEQFF. CDR3 in DNA: TGTGCCATCAGTGGACTTCCCAATGAGCAGTTCTTC.